This is a list of T cell receptor beta chains from one sample in a study of T cell changes during pregnancy in multiple sclerosis. Method: immunoSEQ multiplex PCR; TCRdb's copy keeps in-frame clones and lacks some. The data hold about 73,000 clones, with 85% to 95% observed a single time. Sequences were derived from peripheral blood, sampled in the third trimester of pregnancy. All receptors come from a female donor in good health, enrolled as a control in a pregnancy study. CDR3s include the opening cysteine and the closing phenylalanine or tryptophan. The D gene is left open where the match is weak. The size field is filled for only some rows; it gives once, few, many or a size class.

clone_size j_call d_call v_call cdr3_nt cdr3_aa
- TRBJ2-7 TRBD1 TRBV30 TGTGCCTGGTGCCCCGGGACAGCAACCTACGAGCAGTACTTC CAWCPGTATYEQYF
- TRBJ1-1 TRBD1 TRBV29-1 TGCAGCGTTTTGGGACAGGGAGTCACTGAAGCTTTCTTT CSVLGQGVTEAFF
- TRBJ2-6 TRBD1 TRBV18 TGTGCCAGCTCTTTTGGACAGGGCGTTTCCTCTGGGGCCAACGTCCTGACTTTC CASSFGQGVSSGANVLTF
- TRBJ2-2 TRBD2 TRBV5-4 TGTGCCAGCAGCTTTTCGGGAGGGGGGACCGGGGAGCTGTTTTTT CASSFSGGGTGELFF
- TRBJ1-5 - TRBV28 TGTGCCAGCAACAAACAGGGTTATAGCAATCAGCCCCAGCATTTT CASNKQGYSNQPQHF
- TRBJ2-1 TRBD2 TRBV30 TGTGCCTGGAGAGAAGCGGGAGTGGGATACAATGAGCAGTTCTTC CAWREAGVGYNEQFF
- TRBJ2-6 - TRBV11-2 TGTGCCAGCAGCTTAGACACTTCCTCTGGGGCCAACGTCCTGACTTTC CASSLDTSSGANVLTF
- TRBJ2-2 - TRBV6-4 TGTGCCAGCAGTGAGGACACGGGCTTTAAGCTGTTTTTT CASSEDTGFKLFF
once TRBJ2-1 TRBD2 TRBV2 TGTGCCAGCACCGGGACTAGCGGGGGGGGTGAGCAGTTCTTC CASTGTSGGGEQFF
- TRBJ2-1 TRBD2 TRBV5-1 TGCGCCAGCTCAACGGGGGGGCAAGATGAGCAGTTCTTC CASSTGGQDEQFF
- TRBJ2-7 - TRBV28 TGTGCCAGCAGCCCAGACTCGGGCGAGCAGTACTTC CASSPDSGEQYF